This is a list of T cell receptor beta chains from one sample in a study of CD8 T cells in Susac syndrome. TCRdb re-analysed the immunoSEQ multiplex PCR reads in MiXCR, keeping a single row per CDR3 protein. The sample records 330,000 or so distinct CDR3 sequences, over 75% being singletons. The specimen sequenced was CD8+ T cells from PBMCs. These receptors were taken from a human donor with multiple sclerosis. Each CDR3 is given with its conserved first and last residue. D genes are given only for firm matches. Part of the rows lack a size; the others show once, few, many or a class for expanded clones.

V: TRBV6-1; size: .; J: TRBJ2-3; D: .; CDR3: CASSEGRGTDTQYF; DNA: TGTGCCAGCAGTGAAGGTAGAGGCACAGATACGCAGTATTTT
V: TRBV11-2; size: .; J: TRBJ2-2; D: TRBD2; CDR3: CASSPWGGSNTGELFF; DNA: TGTGCCAGCAGCCCCTGGGGGGGGTCGAACACCGGGGAGCTGTTTTTT
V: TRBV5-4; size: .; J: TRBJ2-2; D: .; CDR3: CASSLVSGATGELFF; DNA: TGTGCCAGCAGCTTGGTTAGCGGAGCGACCGGGGAGCTGTTTTTT
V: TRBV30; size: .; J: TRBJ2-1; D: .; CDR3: CAWSDPEQFF; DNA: TGTGCCTGGAGCGATCCCGAGCAGTTCTTC
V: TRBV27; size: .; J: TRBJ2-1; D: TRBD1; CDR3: CASSFTPGQGYNEQFF; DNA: TGTGCCAGCAGTTTTACCCCGGGACAGGGGTACAATGAGCAGTTCTTC
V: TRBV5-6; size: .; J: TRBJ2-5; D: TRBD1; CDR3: CASSLGPGTGGETQYF; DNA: TGTGCCAGCAGCTTGGGACCGGGGACAGGGGGAGAGACCCAGTACTTC
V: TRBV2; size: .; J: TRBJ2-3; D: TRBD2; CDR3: CASSETPIGRATDTQYF; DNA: TGTGCCAGCAGTGAAACCCCCATCGGGAGGGCCACAGATACGCAGTATTTT
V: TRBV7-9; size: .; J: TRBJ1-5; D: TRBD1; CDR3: CASSLAGQGGQPQHF; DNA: TGTGCCAGCAGCTTAGCCGGACAGGGTGGACAGCCCCAGCATTTT
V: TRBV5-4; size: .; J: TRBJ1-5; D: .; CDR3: CASSWGYSNQPQHF; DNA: TGTGCCAGCAGCTGGGGGTATAGCAATCAGCCCCAGCATTTT
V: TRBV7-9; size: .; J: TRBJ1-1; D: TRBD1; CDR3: CASSEGYRGMNTEAFF; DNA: TGTGCCAGCAGCGAGGGATACAGGGGGATGAACACTGAAGCTTTCTTT
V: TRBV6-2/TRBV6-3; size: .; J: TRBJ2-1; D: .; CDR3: CASSSAQGFTYNEQFF; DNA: TGTGCCAGCAGTTCTGCACAGGGTTTCACCTACAATGAGCAGTTCTTC
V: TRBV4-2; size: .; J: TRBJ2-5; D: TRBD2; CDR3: CASSQRGLDQETQYF; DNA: TGTGCCAGCAGCCAGCGGGGACTAGACCAAGAGACCCAGTACTTC
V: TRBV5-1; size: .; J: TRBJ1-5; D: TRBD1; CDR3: CASSLTGGIQPQHF; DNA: TGCGCCAGCAGTCTGACAGGGGGAATTCAGCCCCAGCATTTT
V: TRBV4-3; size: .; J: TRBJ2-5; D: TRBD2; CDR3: CASSQGEGSAATQYF; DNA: TGCGCCAGCAGCCAAGGGGAGGGCTCGGCTGCGACCCAGTACTTC
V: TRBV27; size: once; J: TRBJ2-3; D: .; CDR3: CASSLVAGQDTQYF; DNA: TGTGCCAGCAGTTTAGTGGCAGGACAAGATACGCAGTATTTT
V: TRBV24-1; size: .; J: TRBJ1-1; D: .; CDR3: CATSDVANTEAFF; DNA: TGTGCCACCAGTGACGTAGCGAACACTGAAGCTTTCTTT
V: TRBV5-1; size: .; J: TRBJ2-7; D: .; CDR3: CASSQNPGLLTYEQYF; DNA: TGCGCCAGCAGCCAAAACCCCGGACTGTTGACCTACGAGCAGTACTTC